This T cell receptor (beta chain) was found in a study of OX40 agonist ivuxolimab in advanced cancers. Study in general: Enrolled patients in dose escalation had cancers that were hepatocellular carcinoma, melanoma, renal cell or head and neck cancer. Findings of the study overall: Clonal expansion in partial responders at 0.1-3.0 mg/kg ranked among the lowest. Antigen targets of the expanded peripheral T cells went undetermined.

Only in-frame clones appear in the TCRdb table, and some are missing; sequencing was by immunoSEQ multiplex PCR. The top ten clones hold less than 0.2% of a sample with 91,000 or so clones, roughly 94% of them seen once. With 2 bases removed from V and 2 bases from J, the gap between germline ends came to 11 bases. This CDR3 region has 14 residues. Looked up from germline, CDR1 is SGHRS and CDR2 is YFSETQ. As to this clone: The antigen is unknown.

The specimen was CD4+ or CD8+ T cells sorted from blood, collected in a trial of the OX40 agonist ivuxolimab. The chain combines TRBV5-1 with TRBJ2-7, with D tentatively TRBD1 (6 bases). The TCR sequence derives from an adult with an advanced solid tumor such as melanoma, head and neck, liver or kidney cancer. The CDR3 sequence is CASSLAGDTYEQYF. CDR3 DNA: TGCGCCAGCAGCTTAGCAGGGGACACCTACGAGCAGTACTTC.